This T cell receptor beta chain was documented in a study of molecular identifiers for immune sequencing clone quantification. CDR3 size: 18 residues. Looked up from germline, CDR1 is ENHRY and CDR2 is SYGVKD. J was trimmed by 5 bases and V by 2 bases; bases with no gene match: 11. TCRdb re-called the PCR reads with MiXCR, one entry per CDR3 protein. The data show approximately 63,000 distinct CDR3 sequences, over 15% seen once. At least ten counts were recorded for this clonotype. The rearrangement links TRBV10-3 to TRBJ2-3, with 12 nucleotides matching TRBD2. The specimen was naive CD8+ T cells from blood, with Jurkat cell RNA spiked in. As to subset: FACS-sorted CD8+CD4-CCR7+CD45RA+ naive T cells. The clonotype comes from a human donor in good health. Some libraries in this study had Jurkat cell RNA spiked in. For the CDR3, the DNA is TGTGCCATCAGTGAGGTTGGGACTAGCGGGTCCGGGGGAGATACGCAGTATTTT. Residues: CAISEVGTSGSGGDTQYF.